These 20 T cell receptor beta chains were all obtained from the same sample, sequenced in a study of blood T cell repertoires in COVID-19. Sequencing used immunoSEQ multiplex PCR; TCRdb keeps in-frame clones, though not all of them. Here the sample spans about 210,000 clones, roughly 90% being singletons. Sequences were obtained from peripheral blood. The receptors were gathered from a woman in her forties with acute or convalescent COVID-19.

The CDR3 sequence is CAISEVGGWDGSTF. CDR3 DNA: TGTGCCATCAGTGAGGTTGGAGGGTGGGACGGGAGCACCTTC. V usage is TRBV10-3 and J usage is TRBJ1-2, with TRBD1 as a possible D gene (5 bases). CDR3 length: 14 residues. V gave up 2 bases and J gave up 13 bases, with 20 bases separating them. CDR1 and CDR2 (germline): ENHRY, SYGVKD.

V gene TRBV2 combines with J gene TRBJ2-7; no clear D. Germline V gene lookup returns CDR1 SNHLY and CDR2 FYNNEI. CDR3 length equals 16 residues. V was clipped by 2 bases and J by 0 bases, with 14 bases between them. The CDR3 is CASSEFGGLSSYEQYV. The DNA of the CDR3 is TGTGCCAGCAGTGAATTTGGCGGCCTGAGCTCCTACGAGCAGTACGTC.

V and J are TRBV9 and TRBJ2-3; D gene uncertain. Germline CDR1 and CDR2: SGDLS and YYNGEE. V lost 5 bases to trimming and J lost 2 bases, with 18 bases between them. The CDR3 is 16 amino acids. CDR3 residues: CASSYTGSSLTDTQYF. Here the CDR3 DNA reads TGTGCCAGCAGTTATACCGGGTCATCCCTCACAGATACGCAGTATTTT.

This sequence joins TRBV27 and TRBJ1-3; D may be TRBD1 (6 bases). The V end was cut by 2 bases, the J end by 2 bases, with 13 bases between. CDR1 and CDR2 (germline): MNHEY, SMNVEV (reference sequence). The CDR3 runs to 16 residues. CDR3 sequence: CASSLGPGGTGNTIYF. The CDR3 nucleotides read TGTGCCAGCAGTTTAGGACCGGGGGGCACTGGAAACACCATATATTTT.

This sequence joins TRBV9 and TRBJ2-1, with D perhaps matching TRBD2 (6 bases). The length of the CDR3 is 15 residues. V dropped 3 bases and J dropped 6 bases, with 16 bases sitting between them. CDR1 is SGDLS and CDR2 is YYNGEE in the germline V gene. CDR3 in DNA: TGTGCCAGCAGCGCGGGCGGGACGGGCGGCAATGAGCAGTTCTTC. Translation gives CASSAGGTGGNEQFF.

CDR3 in amino acids: CASSRDLTGGYTF. The CDR3 DNA sequence: TGTGCCAGCAGTCGGGACCTTACAGGGGGCTACACCTTC. V is TRBV2 and J is TRBJ1-2, with D possibly matching TRBD1 (6 bases). The germline V and J ends were trimmed by 5 bases and 8 bases, with 15 bases remaining between them. The CDR3 covers 13 residues. Germline CDR1 is SNHLY and CDR2 is FYNNEI.

This sequence joins TRBV19 and TRBJ1-2, with 7 bases aligning to TRBD1. The germline gives CDR1 LNHDA, CDR2 SQIVND (reference sequence). This CDR3 contains 15 residues. V lost 5 bases to trimming and J lost 0 bases; unmatched junction nucleotides: 6. The CDR3 region is CASSGGTAPNYGYTF. The DNA for the CDR3 is TGTGCCAGTAGTGGGGGGACAGCTCCTAACTATGGCTACACCTTC. Together with reference TRBV19 and TRBJ1-2, the CDR3 gives the full variable domain: DGGITQSPKYLFRKEGQNVTLSCEQNLNHDAMYWYRQDPGQGLRLIYYSQIVNDFQKGDIAEGYSVSREKKESFPLTVTSAQKNPTAFYLCASSGGTAPNYGYTFGSGTRLTVV.

The chain uses TRBV11-2 and TRBJ2-5, with D perhaps TRBD2 (5 bases). Trimming shortened V by 0 bases and J by 1 base, and 15 bases separated the two germline ends. Germline values: CDR1 SGHAT, CDR2 FQNNGV. The CDR3 is made up of 17 amino acids. The CDR3 nucleotides read TGTGCCAGCAGCTTAGATGGGTGGGCCGCGGGCCAAGAGACCCAGTACTTC. It translates to CASSLDGWAAGQETQYF.

The gene calls are TRBV12-2 and TRBJ1-5; TRBD1, as called in the table, went unchecked against the DNA. TRBV12-2 is flagged as a pseudogene. This CDR3 comprises 17 residues. CDR3 bases: TGTGCAAGTCGCTTAGACCGGGACAGGGGATCGGGACAGCCCCAGCATTTT. It is translated as CASRLDRDRGSGQPQHF.

The chain recombines TRBV5-6 with TRBJ1-2, with 10 bases that match TRBD1. This CDR3 has 14 residues. Germline trimming cut 4 bases from V and 7 bases from J; bases unmatched to any gene: 7. CDR1 is SGHDT, CDR2 YYEEEE, per germline. The CDR3: CASSPGTGVGGYTF. The CDR3 DNA is TGTGCCAGCAGCCCCGGGACAGGGGTTGGTGGCTACACCTTC.

V and J are TRBV7-2 and TRBJ2-1; D remains unclear. CDR1 and CDR2 from the germline V gene are SGHTA and FQGNSA. There are 15 residues in the CDR3. With 1 base removed from V and 3 bases from J, the gap between germline ends came to 10 bases. CDR3 bases: TGTGCCAGCAGCTTAGATTTTCACGGCTACAATGAGCAGTTCTTC. Its protein product is CASSLDFHGYNEQFF.

The chain has TRBV24-1 and TRBJ2-2; weak D call: TRBD1 (5 bases). The CDR3 runs 14 residues. Germline lookup yields CDR1 KGHDR and CDR2 SFDVKD. The V and J ends lost 4 bases and 5 bases respectively, with 10 bases between them. As DNA, the CDR3 is TGTGCCACCAGTGAGGCAGGGAAGACCGGGGAGCTGTTTTTT. Encoded protein: CATSEAGKTGELFF.

This chain links TRBV9 with TRBJ1-1; D is perhaps TRBD1 (6 bases). This CDR3 has 12 amino acids. Germline V gene sequence: CDR1 SGDLS, CDR2 YYNGEE. Trimming shortened V by 3 bases and J by 7 bases, and 10 bases separated the two germline ends. The CDR3 region is CASSASDSEAFF. The CDR3 DNA reads as TGTGCCAGCAGCGCGTCGGACAGTGAAGCTTTCTTT. The full variable domain, with the rest looked up from reference TRBV9 and TRBJ1-1, is DSGVTQTPKHLITATGQRVTLRCSPRSGDLSVYWYQQSLDQGLQFLIQYYNGEERAKGNILERFSAQQFPDLHSELNLSSLELGDSALYFCASSASDSEAFFGQGTRLTVV.

The chain is built from TRBV6-6 and TRBJ2-7; no reliable D call. CDR3 length: 14 amino acids. With 0 bases removed from V and 0 bases from J, the gap between germline ends came to 6 bases. Germline-derived CDR1 and CDR2 are MNHNY and SVGAGI (reference sequence). CDR3 DNA sequence: TGTGCCAGCAGTTACTCGAGGTTCTCCTACGAGCAGTACGTC. It translates to CASSYSRFSYEQYV.

The chain uses TRBV7-2 and TRBJ1-2, with TRBD1 matching 10 bases. J lost 7 bases, V lost 5 bases, and 10 bases had no gene match. Germline CDR1 is SGHTA and CDR2 is FQGNSA. CDR3 length equals 15 residues. The CDR3 DNA sequence: TGTGCCAGCAGCACCACCGGACAGGGGGAGGCTGGCTACACCTTC. Translation gives CASSTTGQGEAGYTF.

V and J are TRBV11-2 and TRBJ2-1; D possibly corresponds to TRBD1 (5 bases). CDR3 length equals 14 residues. The germline V gene encodes CDR1 SGHAT and CDR2 FQNNGV. V lost 1 base and J lost 3, with 7 bases in between. CDR3 protein: CASSLGRDYNEQFF. The DNA of the CDR3 is TGTGCCAGCAGCTTAGGCAGGGACTACAATGAGCAGTTCTTC.

The genes are TRBV5-1 and TRBJ1-2; perhaps TRBD1 as D (6 bases). Germline loops: CDR1 SGHRS, CDR2 YFSETQ. The germline V and J ends were trimmed by 4 bases and 8 bases, with 24 bases remaining between them. The CDR3 is made up of 16 amino acids. The CDR3 bases are TGCGCCAGCAGCACCCTTGCACCAGGGGTGAGTGGAGGCTACACCTTC. It specifies CASSTLAPGVSGGYTF.

The chain has TRBV10-3 and TRBJ2-3; maybe TRBD2 (5 bases). CDR3 length equals 14 residues. Germline V gene data show CDR1 as ENHRY and CDR2 as SYGVKD. Trimming left V 6 bases short and J 4 bases short, with 14 bases between. DNA for the CDR3: TGTGCCATCAGGGACTTAGAGGGAGCAGATACGCAGTATTTT. It encodes CAIRDLEGADTQYF.

The rearrangement joins TRBV5-6 to TRBJ2-7, with 9 bases matching TRBD2. V dropped 3 bases and J dropped 4; count of bases not matched to a gene: 11. Germline V gene sequence: CDR1 SGHDT, CDR2 YYEEEE. CDR3 length: 16 amino acids. CDR3 nucleotide sequence: TGTGCCAGCAGCTGGGCGGGGGGGATGCGGACTTACGAGCAGTACGTC. Encoded protein: CASSWAGGMRTYEQYV.

The V and J genes are TRBV27 and TRBJ2-2; D call uncertain. V gave up 3 bases and J gave up 4 bases, with 6 bases separating them. CDR3 length: 13 residues. Germline-derived CDR1 and CDR2 are MNHEY and SMNVEV (reference sequence). The CDR3 loop reads CASSFLPTGELFF. Here the CDR3 DNA reads TGTGCCAGCAGTTTCCTCCCCACCGGGGAGCTGTTTTTT.